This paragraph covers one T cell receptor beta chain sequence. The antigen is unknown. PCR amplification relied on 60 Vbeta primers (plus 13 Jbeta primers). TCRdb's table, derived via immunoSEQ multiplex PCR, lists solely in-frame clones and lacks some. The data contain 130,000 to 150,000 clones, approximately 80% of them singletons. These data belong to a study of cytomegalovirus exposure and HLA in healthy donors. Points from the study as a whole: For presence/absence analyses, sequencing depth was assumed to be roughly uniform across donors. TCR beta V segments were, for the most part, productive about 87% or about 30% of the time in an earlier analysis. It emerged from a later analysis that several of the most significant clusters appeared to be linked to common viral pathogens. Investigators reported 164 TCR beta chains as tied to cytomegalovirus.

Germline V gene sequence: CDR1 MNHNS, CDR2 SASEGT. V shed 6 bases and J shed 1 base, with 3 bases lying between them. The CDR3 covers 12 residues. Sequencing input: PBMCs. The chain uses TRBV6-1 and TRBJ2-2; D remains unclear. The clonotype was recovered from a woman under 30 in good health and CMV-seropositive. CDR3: CASSLNTGELFF. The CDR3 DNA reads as TGTGCCAGCAGCTTGAACACCGGGGAGCTGTTTTTT.